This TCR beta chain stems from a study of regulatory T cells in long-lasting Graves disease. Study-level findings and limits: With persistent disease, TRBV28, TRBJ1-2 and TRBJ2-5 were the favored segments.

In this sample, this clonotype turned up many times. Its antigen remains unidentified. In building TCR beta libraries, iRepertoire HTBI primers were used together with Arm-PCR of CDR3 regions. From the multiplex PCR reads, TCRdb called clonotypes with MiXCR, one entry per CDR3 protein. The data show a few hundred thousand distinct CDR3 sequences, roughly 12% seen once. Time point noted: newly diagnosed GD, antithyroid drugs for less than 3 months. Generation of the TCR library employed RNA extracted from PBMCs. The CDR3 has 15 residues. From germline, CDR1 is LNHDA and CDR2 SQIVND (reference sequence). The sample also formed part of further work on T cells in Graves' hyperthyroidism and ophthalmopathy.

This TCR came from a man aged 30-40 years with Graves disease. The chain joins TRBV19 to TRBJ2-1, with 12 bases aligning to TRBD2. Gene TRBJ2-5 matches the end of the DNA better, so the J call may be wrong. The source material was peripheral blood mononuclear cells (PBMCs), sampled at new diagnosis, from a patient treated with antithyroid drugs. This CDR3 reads CASSFRLAGEGTQYF. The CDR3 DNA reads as TGTGCCAGTAGTTTCCGACTAGCGGGGGAAGGGACCCAGTACTTC.